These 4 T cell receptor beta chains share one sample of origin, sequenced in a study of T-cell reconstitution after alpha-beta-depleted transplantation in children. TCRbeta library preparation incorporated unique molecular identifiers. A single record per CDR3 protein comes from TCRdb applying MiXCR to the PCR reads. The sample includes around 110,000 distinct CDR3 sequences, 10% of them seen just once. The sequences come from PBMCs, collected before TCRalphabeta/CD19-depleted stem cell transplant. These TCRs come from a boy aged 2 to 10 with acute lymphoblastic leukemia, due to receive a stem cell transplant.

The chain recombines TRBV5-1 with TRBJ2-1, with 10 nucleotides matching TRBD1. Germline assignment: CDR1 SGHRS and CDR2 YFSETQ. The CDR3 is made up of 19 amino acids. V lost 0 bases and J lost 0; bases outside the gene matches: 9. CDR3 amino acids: CASSLERTGGLSSYNEQFF. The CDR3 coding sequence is TGCGCCAGCAGCTTGGAGAGGACAGGGGGTTTAAGCTCCTACAATGAGCAGTTCTTC.

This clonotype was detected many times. The CDR3 nucleotides are TGCAGTGCTAGTGGCGGGGCCACGCAGTATTTT. It codes for CSASGGATQYF. This chain joins TRBV20-1 and TRBJ2-3, with D possibly TRBD2 on 6 matching bases. Trimming shortened V by 3 bases and J by 9 bases, and 10 bases separated the two germline ends. Germline V CDR1 and CDR2: DFQATT, SNEGSKA (reference sequence). The CDR3 runs to 11 residues.

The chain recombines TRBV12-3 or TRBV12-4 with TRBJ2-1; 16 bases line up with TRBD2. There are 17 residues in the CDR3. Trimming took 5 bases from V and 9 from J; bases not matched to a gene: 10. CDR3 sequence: CASSQTGLAGGRGEQFF. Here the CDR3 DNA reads TGTGCCAGCAGTCAGACGGGACTAGCGGGAGGGCGGGGTGAGCAGTTCTTC.

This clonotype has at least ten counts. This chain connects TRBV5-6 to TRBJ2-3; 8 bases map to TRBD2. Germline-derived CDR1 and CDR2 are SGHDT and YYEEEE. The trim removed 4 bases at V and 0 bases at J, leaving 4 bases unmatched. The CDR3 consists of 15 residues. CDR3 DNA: TGTGCCAGCAGCAGAAGGACTAGCAGCACAGATACGCAGTATTTT. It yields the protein CASSRRTSSTDTQYF.